Following are 13 T cell receptor beta chains from one sample sequenced in a study of blood T cell repertoires in COVID-19. Clones were sequenced by immunoSEQ multiplex PCR, and TCRdb holds only the in-frame ones, with some missing. The sample has approximately 140,000 clones; roughly 85% are singletons. Sequencing was performed on peripheral blood. The receptors shown here come from a woman aged 55-75 years with COVID-19, enrolled during active disease.

The chain employs TRBV2 and TRBJ1-5; D remains ambiguous. Germline V lookup: CDR1 SNHLY, CDR2 FYNNEI. Trimming shortened V by 3 bases and J by 6 bases, and 12 bases separated the two germline ends. This CDR3 is 14 amino acids long. This CDR3 reads CASSDERGVQPQHF. The DNA of the CDR3 is TGTGCCAGCAGTGATGAGCGGGGAGTTCAGCCCCAGCATTTT.

This rearrangement joins TRBV7-8 to TRBJ1-5; 8 bases match TRBD1. CDR3 size: 14 residues. V shed 6 bases, J shed 3 bases, and the junction held 4 bases outside the gene matches. Germline CDR1 and CDR2: SGHVS and FQNEAQ. The CDR3 coding sequence is TGTGCCAGCAGTCGGACAGGGTTCAATCAGCCCCAGCATTTT. Translated, it gives CASSRTGFNQPQHF.

This clone appeared a single time. The J gene is TRBJ2-7, the V gene TRBV6-5, with 7 bases fitting TRBD1. The trim removed 0 bases at V and 0 bases at J, leaving 5 bases unmatched. Germline assignment: CDR1 MNHEY and CDR2 SVGAGI. The CDR3 runs to 16 residues. The CDR3 DNA follows: TGTGCCAGCAGTTACTCGCCTGGGACAGACTCCTACGAGCAGTACTTC. Translating it yields CASSYSPGTDSYEQYF.

V usage is TRBV27 and J usage is TRBJ2-7; 9 nucleotides align to TRBD2. CDR1 is MNHEY and CDR2 is SMNVEV in the germline V gene (reference sequence). The V gene end was trimmed by 6 bases and the J gene end by 3 bases; junction bases not matched to a gene: 6. The CDR3 is 14 amino acids. CDR3 sequence: CASRSGGSLYEQYF. The DNA for the CDR3 is TGTGCCAGCAGAAGCGGGGGGTCCCTCTACGAGCAGTACTTC.

The genes are TRBV5-4 and TRBJ2-7, with 7 bases aligning to TRBD2. CDR3 length equals 14 residues. The trim removed 2 bases at V and 3 bases at J, leaving 5 bases unmatched. Germline V gene data show CDR1 as SGHNT and CDR2 as YYREEE (reference sequence). The CDR3 DNA reads TGTGCCAGCAGCTTCTCGGGGGGTCGCTACGAGCAGTACTTC. It translates to CASSFSGGRYEQYF.

The CDR3 DNA reads as TGTGCCAGCAGACGGGGGGCCTCTGGAAACACCATATATTTT. Amino acids: CASRRGASGNTIYF. The V and J genes are TRBV6-5 and TRBJ1-3, with D maybe TRBD1 (6 bases). This CDR3 comprises 14 residues. V was cut by 6 bases and J by 0 bases, with 9 bases left in between. Looked up from germline, CDR1 is MNHEY and CDR2 is SVGAGI.

This clone was recorded once. This chain uses TRBV3-1 (or the pseudogene TRBV3-2) with TRBJ2-5, with D maybe TRBD1 (5 bases). From germline, CDR1 is LGHDT and CDR2 YNNKEL (reference sequence). V was trimmed by 0 bases and J by 1 base, leaving 12 bases between them. This CDR3 is built from 16 residues. The CDR3 DNA is TGTGCCAGCAGCCAAGATCATCCAGGGATCCAAGAGACCCAGTACTTC. It codes for CASSQDHPGIQETQYF.

This clone was counted between two and nine times. J is TRBJ2-7 and V is TRBV12-5; 7 bases map to TRBD2. This CDR3 is 12 amino acids long. CDR1 and CDR2 from the germline V gene are LGHNT and FRNRAP. V shed 6 bases, J shed 5 bases, and the junction held 4 bases outside the gene matches. CDR3 DNA: TGTGCTAGTGGGCGGGGGTCCCACGAGCAGTACTTC. Amino acid sequence: CASGRGSHEQYF.

The rearrangement links TRBV19 to TRBJ1-1; no definite D call. V was clipped by 7 bases and J by 5 bases, with 20 bases between them. The CDR3 length is 15 residues. Germline V lookup: CDR1 LNHDA, CDR2 SQIVND (reference sequence). CDR3 sequence (DNA): TGTGCCAGTACAGAATCGGGCCCGGAGCGGACTGAAGCTTTCTTT. This encodes CASTESGPERTEAFF.

Written as DNA, the CDR3 is TGTGCCACCAGCGACACAGGGAATTATATTACAGATACGCAGTATTTT. Translation gives CATSDTGNYITDTQYF. The V gene is TRBV24-1, the J gene TRBJ2-3; D perhaps matches TRBD1 (6 bases). The germline CDR1 and CDR2 sequences are KGHDR and SFDVKD. The CDR3 contains 16 residues. V dropped 7 bases and J dropped 3 bases, with 19 bases sitting between them.

The chain recombines TRBV19 with TRBJ2-1; TRBD2 might be the D (5 bases). CDR3 length: 13 residues. Germline V lookup: CDR1 LNHDA, CDR2 SQIVND (reference sequence). Deletions cut 3 bases from V and 5 bases from J, with 8 bases between. CDR3 bases: TGTGCCAGTAGTATCCGGCGGGACAATGAGCAGTTCTTC. Translated: CASSIRRDNEQFF.

The chain couples TRBV25-1 to TRBJ1-2; a weak D match, TRBD1 (5 bases). The CDR3 has 16 amino acids. V lost 1 base and J 5 bases, leaving 17 bases between the germline ends. The germline V gene encodes CDR1 MGHDK and CDR2 SYGVNS. The CDR3 region has the DNA TGTGCCAGCAGTGAATCCGTACAGGCTGTACCATATGGCTACACCTTC. It is translated as CASSESVQAVPYGYTF.

This sequence joins TRBV6-5 and TRBJ1-5; D remains ambiguous. There are 14 residues in the CDR3. The V and J ends lost 2 bases and 0 bases respectively, with 5 bases between them. Per the germline V gene, CDR1 is MNHEY and CDR2 is SVGAGI. CDR3 coding DNA: TGTGCCAGCAGTTACGCGTATAGCAATCAGCCCCAGCATTTT. Translated, it gives CASSYAYSNQPQHF.